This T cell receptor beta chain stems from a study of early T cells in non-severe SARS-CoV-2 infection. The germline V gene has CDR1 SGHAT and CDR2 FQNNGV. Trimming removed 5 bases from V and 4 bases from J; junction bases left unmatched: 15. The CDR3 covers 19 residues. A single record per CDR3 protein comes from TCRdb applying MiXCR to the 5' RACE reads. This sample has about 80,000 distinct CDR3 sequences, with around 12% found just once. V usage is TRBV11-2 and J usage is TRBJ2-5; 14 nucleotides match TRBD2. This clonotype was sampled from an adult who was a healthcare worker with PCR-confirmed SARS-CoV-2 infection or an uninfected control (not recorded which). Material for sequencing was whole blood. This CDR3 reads CASSPQGLAGVVMAETQYF. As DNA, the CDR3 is TGTGCCAGCAGCCCCCAGGGACTAGCGGGAGTAGTGATGGCAGAGACCCAGTACTTC.